A selection of T cell receptor beta chains follows, all from one sample in a study of OX40 agonist ivuxolimab in advanced cancers. Produced via immunoSEQ multiplex PCR; TCRdb's table is partial and in-frame only. Here the sample spans tens of thousands of clones, about 80% being singletons. The sequenced sample was CD4+ or CD8+ T cells sorted from blood, obtained in a trial of the OX40 agonist ivuxolimab. These receptors all stem from an adult with an advanced solid tumor such as melanoma, head and neck, liver or kidney cancer. The CDR3 runs from the conserved cysteine through the conserved F or W. The D gene is left open where the match is weak. Some rows have no size entry. The others give once, few or many, or a class for an expanded clone.

size | J | D | V | DNA | CDR3
- | TRBJ2-7 | - | TRBV11-1 | TGTGCCAGCAGCGATCCCTTACACAGCGCCTACGAGCAGTACTTC | CASSDPLHSAYEQYF
- | TRBJ2-2 | - | TRBV7-8 | TGTGCCAGCAGCGCATCTGACTCAACGGCCGGGGAGCTGTTTTTT | CASSASDSTAGELFF
once | TRBJ2-5 | TRBD2 | TRBV6-6 | TGTGCCAGCAGCGGCGGGGGGGGTGGCCAAGAGACCCAGTACTTC | CASSGGGGGQETQYF
once | TRBJ1-4 | TRBD1 | TRBV27 | TGTGCCAGCAGTTGGGACAGACTGGGGAAACTGTTTTTT | CASSWDRLGKLFF
- | TRBJ2-1 | TRBD1 | TRBV11-3 | TGTGCCAGCAGCTCTGACAGGGGGTCGTGGAATGAGCAGTTCTTC | CASSSDRGSWNEQFF
- | TRBJ2-1 | - | TRBV7-2 | TGTGCCAGCAGCTTCCCTACCGGGATCTCCTCCTACAATGAGCAGTTCTTC | CASSFPTGISSYNEQFF
- | TRBJ2-5 | - | TRBV5-1 | TGCGCCGGTGGAAAAGGAGAGACCCAGTACTTC | CAGGKGETQYF
- | TRBJ1-1 | TRBD1 | TRBV25-1 | TGTGCCAGCAGTGGAAACAGGGGCACTGAAGCTTTCTTT | CASSGNRGTEAFF
- | TRBJ1-5 | - | TRBV5-3 | TGTGCCAGAAGCTTGTCTACCGGGCCCCAGCATTTT | CARSLSTGPQHF
- | TRBJ2-7 | TRBD2 | TRBV18 | TGTGCCAGCTCACCGCGTAGCGGGAGGGCGTACGAGCAGTACTTC | CASSPRSGRAYEQYF
- | TRBJ1-5 | TRBD1 | TRBV28 | TGTGCCAGCAAAGAATCAGGGGGAAGCAATCAGCCCCAGCATTTT | CASKESGGSNQPQHF
few | TRBJ1-1 | TRBD1 | TRBV4-3 | TGCGCCAGCAGCTTGGGACAGGGTAACACTGAAGCTTTCTTT | CASSLGQGNTEAFF
- | TRBJ2-6 | - | TRBV21-1 | TGTGCCAGCAGCTTAAAGGTCCGGGACAGGGAGGTTTCTGGGGCCAACGTCCTGACTTTC | CASSLKVRDREVSGANVLTF
once | TRBJ2-6 | - | TRBV5-4 | TGTGCCAGCAGCCCTGGGGGTACGGCAACTGGGGCCAACGTCCTGACTTTC | CASSPGGTATGANVLTF